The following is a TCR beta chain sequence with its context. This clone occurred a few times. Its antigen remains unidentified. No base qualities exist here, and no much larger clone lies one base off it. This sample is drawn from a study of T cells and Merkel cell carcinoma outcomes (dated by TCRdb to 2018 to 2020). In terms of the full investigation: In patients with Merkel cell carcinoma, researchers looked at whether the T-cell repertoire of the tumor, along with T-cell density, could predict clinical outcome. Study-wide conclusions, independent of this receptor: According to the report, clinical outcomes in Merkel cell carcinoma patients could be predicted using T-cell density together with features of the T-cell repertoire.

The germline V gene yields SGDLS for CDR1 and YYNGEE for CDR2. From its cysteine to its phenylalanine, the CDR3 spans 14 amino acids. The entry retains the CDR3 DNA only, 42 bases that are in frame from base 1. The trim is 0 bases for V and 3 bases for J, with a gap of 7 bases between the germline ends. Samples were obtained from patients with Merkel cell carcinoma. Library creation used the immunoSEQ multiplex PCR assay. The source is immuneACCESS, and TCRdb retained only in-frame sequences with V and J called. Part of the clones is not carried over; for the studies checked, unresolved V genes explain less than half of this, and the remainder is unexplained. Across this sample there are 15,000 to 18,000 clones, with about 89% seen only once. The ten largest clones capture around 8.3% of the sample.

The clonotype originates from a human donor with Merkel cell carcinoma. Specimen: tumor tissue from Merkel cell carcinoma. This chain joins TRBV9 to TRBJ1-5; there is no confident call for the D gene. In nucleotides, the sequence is TGTGCCAGCAGCGTAGGCGTGTACAATCAGCCCCAGCATTTT. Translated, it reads CASSVGVYNQPQHF. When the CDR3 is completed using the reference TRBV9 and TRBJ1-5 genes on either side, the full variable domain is DSGVTQTPKHLITATGQRVTLRCSPRSGDLSVYWYQQSLDQGLQFLIQYYNGEERAKGNILERFSAQQFPDLHSELNLSSLELGDSALYFCASSVGVYNQPQHFGDGTRLSIL.